These 29 T cell receptor beta chains were sequenced from one sample in a study of glioma-infiltrating T cells. Amplification of TCR alpha and beta CDR3 regions from RNA used iRepertoire nested multiplex PCR. TCRdb used MiXCR to reprocess the multiplex PCR reads, holding one entry per CDR3 protein. The sample carries 300,000 to 450,000 distinct CDR3 sequences, about 40% recorded once. The sample consisted of glioma tissue, nonneoplastic brain tissue, or PBMCs (not recorded which). The receptors originated from a human donor with low-grade glioma or glioblastoma, undergoing nonglioma brain surgery, or in good health (not recorded which).

This clonotype was observed a handful of times. The chain has TRBV6-1 and TRBJ2-7; the match to TRBD1 covers 8 bases. Germline CDR1 reads MNHNS; CDR2 reads SASEGT. V gave up 5 bases and J gave up 2 bases; unmatched junction bases: 14. The CDR3 length is 17 residues. The CDR3: CASSYRPPGQETYEQYF. The DNA of the CDR3 is TGTGCCAGCAGTTACAGACCCCCGGGACAGGAGACCTACGAGCAGTACTTC.

In the case of this clonotype: With a much larger clone just one base away, this may be a read error. V usage is TRBV28 and J usage is TRBJ2-5, with D perhaps given as TRBD1 or TRBD2 (5 bases each). CDR3 length: 12 amino acids. Germline V gene lookup returns CDR1 MDHEN and CDR2 SYDVKM. The V end lost 11 bases, the J end lost 3 bases, and 13 bases lay between the germline ends. The CDR3 nucleotides read TGTGCCGTCGGGGCTCCAAAAGAGACCCAGTACTTC. This encodes CAVGAPKETQYF.

The chain is built from TRBV20-1 and TRBJ2-5; 7 bases fit TRBD2. The end of the DNA aligns better with TRBJ2-7, so the J call may be wrong. The V gene's germline CDR1 is DFQATT and CDR2 SNEGSKA (reference sequence). This CDR3 contains 14 residues. The CDR3 DNA reads as TGCAGTGCGGGGGGGACGTACTCATCCTACGAGCAGTACTTC. Its translation: CSAGGTYSSYEQYF.

This clonotype was seen a few times. The gene calls are TRBV20-1 and TRBJ2-1; perhaps TRBD1 as D (6 bases). The CDR3 totals 16 residues. The germline gives CDR1 DFQATT, CDR2 SNEGSKA (reference sequence). The V end lost 0 bases, the J end lost 5 bases, and 17 bases lay between the germline ends. The CDR3 spells CSARDPQGWPNNEQFF. The CDR3 DNA follows: TGCAGTGCTAGAGATCCACAGGGCTGGCCGAACAATGAGCAGTTCTTC.

A remark on this clonotype: This sequence may be a read error, since a much larger clone differs from it by one base. The DNA of the CDR3 is TGTGCCAGCAGGCGAGAATGGGCAGGGGTCGCTTACGCTTTCTTT. Its protein is CASRREWAGVAYAFF. This chain connects TRBV6-1 to TRBJ1-1, with D possibly being TRBD1 (6 bases). Trimming took off 6 bases at V and 11 bases at J, with 25 bases between the two ends. The CDR3 contains 15 residues. Germline V CDR1 and CDR2: MNHNS, SASEGT.

Note on this clonotype: Possible read error: a much larger clone is one base away. The J gene is TRBJ2-5, the V gene TRBV7-2, with D hard to call. Germline V lookup: CDR1 SGHTA, CDR2 FQGNSA. Trimming removed 8 bases at V and 1 base at J, with 8 bases between. There are 12 residues in the CDR3. The chain's CDR3 is CASGLFQETQYF. The CDR3 nucleotides are TGTGCCAGCGGGCTATTCCAAGAGACCCAGTACTTC.

Of note for this clonotype: At one boundary the junction diverges from the germline segment, which might be a read error. The chain is built from TRBV20-1 and TRBJ2-3; the match to TRBD2 covers 10 bases. The CDR3 length is 15 residues. Germline CDR1 and CDR2: DFQATT and SNEGSKA (reference sequence). Written as DNA, the CDR3 is TGCAGTGCTAGAGGCCCTAGCGGGAGCACATATACGCAGTATTTT. Translated, it gives CSARGPSGSTYTQYF.

In nucleotides, the CDR3 is TGCGCCAGCAGCCAAGAGCTAGCGGGAGACAGGGAGCTGTTTTTT. Residues: CASSQELAGDRELFF. The rearrangement links TRBV4-1 to TRBJ2-2, with 10 positions matching TRBD2. CDR3 length: 15 amino acids. With 0 bases clipped from V and 9 bases from J, the junction kept 4 bases outside the gene matches. The germline gives CDR1 MGHRA, CDR2 YSYEKL.

The chain carries TRBV27 and TRBJ2-2, with D possibly matching TRBD1 (6 bases). Germline V gene data show CDR1 as MNHEY and CDR2 as SMNVEV (reference sequence). V was clipped by 4 bases and J by 4 bases, with 10 bases between them. The CDR3 spans 14 residues. CDR3 sequence (DNA): TGTGCCAGCAGTTGGGCAGGGGTCACCGGGGAGCTGTTTTTT. This codes for CASSWAGVTGELFF.

This clonotype was observed a few times. The chain employs TRBV7-2 and TRBJ2-1; D may be TRBD2 (5 bases). V was pared by 4 bases and J by 3 bases, with 16 bases between. Germline V gene data show CDR1 as SGHTA and CDR2 as FQGNSA. The CDR3 covers 16 residues. CDR3 DNA sequence: TGTGCCAGCAGCTCGACTTGGACTCGCGACTACAATGAGCAGTTCTTC. Protein: CASSSTWTRDYNEQFF.

For this clonotype: The junction departs from the called germline gene at one end, perhaps through a read error. V and J are TRBV28 and TRBJ1-4; D gene ambiguous. In germline, CDR1 is MDHEN, CDR2 SYDVKM. The CDR3 consists of 17 residues. The CDR3 DNA reads TGTGCCGGCAGTTTAGAGGCCAGCTTCTTAACTAATGAAAAACTGTTTTTT. Protein sequence: CAGSLEASFLTNEKLFF.

The chain carries TRBV4-1 and TRBJ1-1; D gene uncertain. Germline values: CDR1 MGHRA, CDR2 YSYEKL. Trimming shortened V by 0 bases and J by 2 bases, and 13 bases separated the two germline ends. The CDR3 runs 16 residues. The CDR3 protein is CASSQDLRDDNTEAFF. The CDR3 region has the DNA TGCGCCAGCAGCCAAGACTTGCGAGACGACAACACTGAAGCTTTCTTT.

This clonotype was picked up a small number of times. The chain employs TRBV12-3 or TRBV12-4 and TRBJ1-6; D call uncertain. V was pared by 5 bases and J by 2 bases, with 10 bases between. This CDR3 region has 15 residues. The DNA of the CDR3 is TGTGCCAGCAGTCCTTTAGGCGCCTATAATTCACCCCTCCACTTT. It encodes CASSPLGAYNSPLHF.

This clonotype occurred a few times. The rearrangement joins TRBV20-1 to TRBJ2-3, with TRBD2 matching 9 bases. There are 13 residues in the CDR3. Trimming took 4 bases from V and 2 from J; bases not matched to a gene: 1. Germline V gives CDR1 DFQATT, CDR2 SNEGSKA (reference sequence). The CDR3 region has the DNA TGCAGTGCTACTAGCGGGGTCACAGATACGCAGTATTTT. Amino acid sequence: CSATSGVTDTQYF.

Comment on this clonotype: One end of the junction is discordant with germline, which a read error may explain. The V gene is TRBV28, the J gene TRBJ2-7; TRBD1 matches at 9 bases. CDR1 is MDHEN, CDR2 SYDVKM, per germline. The CDR3 extends over 15 amino acids. CDR3 bases: TGTGCCAGCAGTTCGCCGGGACAGGGAACGAGCGAGGAGTACTTC. Translating gives CASSSPGQGTSEEYF.

The genes are TRBV7-2 and TRBJ1-2; D might be TRBD1 (5 bases). Germline V gives CDR1 SGHTA, CDR2 FQGNSA. CDR3 length: 15 residues. Deletions cut 8 bases from V and 4 bases from J, with 20 bases between. DNA for the CDR3: TGTGCCAGCGGCCAAGATCAGGGAAGTGGCTATGGCTACACCTTC. Protein sequence: CASGQDQGSGYGYTF.

As DNA, the CDR3 is TGTGCCAGCAGCCAGGGGGCTAGCGTGCGTGAGCAGTTCTTC. This encodes CASSQGASVREQFF. This chain uses TRBV9 with TRBJ2-1, with 8 nucleotides matching TRBD1. CDR3 length equals 14 residues. Germline loops: CDR1 SGDLS, CDR2 YYNGEE. Unmatched junction bases numbered 9, after V lost 4 bases and J lost 9 bases.

V gene TRBV6-5 combines with J gene TRBJ2-3; no definite D call. Germline CDR1 is MNHEY and CDR2 is SVGAGI. The CDR3 sequence is 18 residues long. V lost 3 bases, J lost 3 bases, and 22 bases lay in between. The CDR3 sequence is CASSYRRSTISATDTQYF. CDR3 nucleotides: TGTGCCAGCAGTTATCGGAGATCTACGATTAGTGCGACAGATACGCAGTATTTT.

With regard to this clonotype: A read error is possible here, since a much larger clone lies one base away. The DNA is left out, because the CDR3 cannot be placed on it with certainty; the CDR3 is given as TCRdb lists it. J is TRBJ2-3 and V is TRBV20-1; the D call of TRBD1 is as the table states it, not checked on the DNA. Germline-derived CDR1 and CDR2 are DFQATT and SNEGSKA (reference sequence). The CDR3 has 15 residues if both end residues are counted. CDR3 in amino acids: CSATSVLAGTDTQYF.

This clonotype was detected ten times or more. The chain couples TRBV28 to TRBJ1-1; D ambiguous. V shed 8 bases and J shed 2 bases, with 15 bases lying between them. CDR3 length: 14 residues. Germline loops: CDR1 MDHEN, CDR2 SYDVKM. This chain's CDR3 is CASQTPLPNTEAFF. The DNA of the CDR3 is TGTGCCAGCCAAACCCCTTTACCTAACACTGAAGCTTTCTTT.

J is TRBJ2-1 and V is TRBV20-1, with a possible D match to TRBD1 (6 bases). The CDR3 has 13 residues. The germline V gene encodes CDR1 DFQATT and CDR2 SNEGSKA (reference sequence). V gave up 1 base and J gave up 5 bases, with 9 bases separating them. In DNA form, the CDR3 reads TGCAGTGCTAGAGGGACAGCCAACAATGAGCAGTTCTTC. It translates to CSARGTANNEQFF.

This clonotype was seen a handful of times. This chain uses TRBV6-2 or TRBV6-3 with TRBJ2-1; D is tentatively TRBD1 or TRBD2 (5 bases each). Germline CDR1 reads MNHEY; CDR2 reads SVGEGT. V dropped 6 bases and J dropped 3 bases, with 9 bases sitting between them. The CDR3 spans 13 residues. The CDR3 spells CASRGDHYNEQFF. For the CDR3, the DNA is TGTGCCAGCAGGGGGGACCACTACAATGAGCAGTTCTTC.

The V and J genes are TRBV27 and TRBJ2-7; perhaps TRBD2 as D (7 bases). The CDR3 extends over 17 amino acids. Trimming removed 2 bases from V and 0 bases from J, with 17 bases in between. CDR1 MNHEY and CDR2 SMNVEV come from the germline V gene (reference sequence). CDR3 sequence reads: CASSLRGGSGTSYEQYF. The CDR3, as DNA: TGTGCCAGCAGTTTAAGGGGGGGGTCAGGGACCTCCTACGAGCAGTACTTC.

A few counts support this clonotype. The chain combines TRBV6-1 with TRBJ1-1; TRBD1 aligns across 7 bases. CDR1 and CDR2 (germline): MNHNS, SASEGT. The CDR3 runs 17 residues. V lost 6 bases to trimming and J lost 1 base; unmatched junction nucleotides: 14. In DNA, the CDR3 is TGTGCCAGCAGCTCTCTTCGGGCAGGGGGTGCGAACACTGAAGCTTTCTTT. Its protein is CASSSLRAGGANTEAFF.

The sample holds a few counts of this clonotype. The chain has TRBV4-1 and TRBJ1-2; no clear D. The CDR3 extends over 12 amino acids. CDR1 and CDR2 (germline): MGHRA, YSYEKL. The V gene lost 1 base and the J gene lost 8 bases, with 8 bases spanning the gap. The CDR3: CASSQGPSGYTF. CDR3 nucleotides: TGCGCCAGCAGCCAAGGACCCTCCGGCTACACCTTC.

This clonotype appeared a few times. The chain joins TRBV19 to TRBJ1-1; 8 bases map to TRBD1. J gave up 5 bases and V 5 bases, and 4 bases lay outside the gene matches. This CDR3 has 13 residues. The germline CDR1 and CDR2 sequences are LNHDA and SQIVND (reference sequence). CDR3 in DNA: TGTGCCAGTAGTCGACAGGGGTGGACTGAAGCTTTCTTT. This translates into CASSRQGWTEAFF.

This chain links TRBV7-9 with TRBJ2-7; the D gene is possibly TRBD2 (6 bases). Germline V CDR1 and CDR2: SEHNR, FQNEAQ (reference sequence). V was clipped by 0 bases and J by 4 bases, with 13 bases between them. The CDR3 totals 15 residues. Here the CDR3 DNA reads TGTGCCAGCAGCTTAGCGCGTGGAGGGCAGTACGAGCAGTACTTC. This gives the protein CASSLARGGQYEQYF.

The gene calls are TRBV20-1 and TRBJ2-2; D unclear. Germline-derived CDR1 and CDR2 are DFQATT and SNEGSKA (reference sequence). Trimming shortened V by 1 base and J by 1 base, and 7 bases separated the two germline ends. The CDR3 has 14 amino acids. The DNA of the CDR3 is TGCAGTGCTAGAGTTTTGGGGAACACCGGGGAGCTGTTTTTT. The encoded protein is CSARVLGNTGELFF.

With respect to this clonotype: Germline is not matched at one junction end, which may reflect a read error. The chain recombines TRBV28 with TRBJ1-3; perhaps TRBD1 as D (5 bases). This CDR3 spans 20 amino acids. Germline lookup yields CDR1 MDHEN and CDR2 SYDVKM. The CDR3 DNA reads TGTGCCGGCAGCCTTCCCCTAGCGGGGGGTCCCCGGTACTCTGGAAACACCATATATTTT. It translates to CAGSLPLAGGPRYSGNTIYF.